This T cell receptor (beta chain) is from a study of blood T cell repertoires in COVID-19. Study summary: The samples span acute and convalescent COVID-19 from the United States, Italy and Spain. Sources were T cells, B-cell-depleted T cells, or PBMCs; the material itself was cDNA or gDNA.

Authors' analysis steps: Reference gene primer amplification gave nucleated cell count estimates. Repertoires were generated with immunoSEQ multiplex PCR, while TCRdb's copy carries only in-frame clones and drops some. That table furnishes V, J and clone size, whereas the DNA furnished D and trimming. In the table there are over 300,000 clones, more than 70% of which are singletons. V trimming: 4 bases; J trimming: 7 bases; junction bases outside the gene matches: 9. The length of the CDR3 is 15 residues. Germline assignment: CDR1 SEHNR and CDR2 FQNEAQ (reference sequence). Material for sequencing was peripheral blood. The rearrangement joins TRBV7-9 to TRBJ1-5; 8 bases fit TRBD1. The clonotype was recovered from a woman in her fifties or sixties with acute or convalescent COVID-19. The CDR3 sequence: CASSSTGDRRQPQHF. The CDR3 nucleotides read TGTGCCAGCAGCTCGACCGGGGACAGGCGGCAGCCCCAGCATTTT.